This record covers a single T cell receptor beta chain. This clone came up once. Its antigen is still unknown. Base qualities are not recorded, but no much larger clone differs from it by a single base. The cohort was made up of roughly 670 healthy bone marrow donors. Cohort members were all nominally healthy when sampled, although unrecorded immune exposures were likely present. The donor was CMV seronegative and belonged to the group of 320 or so seronegative cohort members. A peripheral blood sample was provided by each donor, and peripheral blood mononuclear cells were used for TCR beta sequencing. Genomic DNA was extracted from the blood cell samples with the Qiagen DNeasy Blood Extraction Kit. The sample belongs to a study of cytomegalovirus exposure and HLA in healthy donors (dated by TCRdb to 2016 to 2017). Context from the whole study: In an earlier analysis of roughly 590 of the donors, 276 Gb of sequence data and 100 million or so unique TCR beta sequences from about 179 million T cells were reported. Of the roughly 400 genotyped donors, approximately 80% fell in the genetic ancestry cluster associated with self-reported Caucasian donors. To predict cytomegalovirus infection status, the study brought together high-throughput TCR immunosequencing, statistical association of individual TCRs with disease status, and machine learning. Rather than using new phenotypic data, the later analysis identified candidate immune exposures from TCR beta sequences and from how often those sequences occurred across donors. Across 398 genotyped donors of the cohort, an average of about 200,000 unique TCR beta nucleotide sequences per donor were sequenced, and approximately 17% of those sequences were non-productive. The T cell repertoires of 666 subjects were profiled by immunosequencing and related to cytomegalovirus serostatus. In a later analysis, previously published TCR beta repertoires from 550 to 700 donors were re-analyzed and high-resolution HLA genotyping was added so that TCR occurrence patterns could be studied. Donor age, sex, ethnicity and CMV serostatus were compiled alongside the repertoire data. Several DR-DQ haplotypes were treated as single units for association and clustering because of strong linkage in the cohort. Typing coverage differed by locus: A, B, C, DRB1 and DQB1 were typed in roughly 629-630 donors, DQA1 in about 560, DPA1 in some 570, and DPB1 in 472. An earlier analysis of around 540 of the donors applied high-throughput TCR beta sequencing to assess whether each TCR beta V gene segment acted as functional or pseudogenic. Besides the first cohort of under 700 subjects, a separate validation cohort made up of 120 or so different subjects was used. The aim of the study was to test whether cataloging public T cell receptors could identify signatures of past pathogen exposure. An early release covering just under 650 HLA-typed donors comprised approximately 290 gigabases of sequencing data and 65 million to 100 million unique TCR sequences. HLA typing included class I and class II loci at four-digit resolution. All discovery cohort repertoires had been generated using a single sequencing platform. Genome-wide SNP genotypes for about 65% of the 666 donors were used in a later genetic analysis, which treated that subset as a discovery cohort.

The CDR3, cysteine through phenylalanine, is 14 amino acids long. The entry retains the CDR3 DNA only, 42 bases that are in frame from base 1. Libraries were made using the immunoSEQ multiplex PCR assay. For the multiplex PCR, a mixture combining 60 forward primers for TCR Vbeta segments and 13 reverse primers for TCR Jbeta segments was used. Amplification of the CDR3 region of rearranged TCR beta genes was performed with a multiplex PCR assay on genomic DNA. On the Illumina HiSeq System, the amplified TCR beta libraries were sequenced as 87-base-pair reads. In the source study's methods: In a later analysis, some 80 million unique TCR beta chains were counted across the roughly 670 repertoires, and roughly 11 million of these chains were shared by at least two donors. A nearest-neighbor algorithm error-corrected the raw reads and collapsed the reads into unique sequences, merging closely related sequences to remove PCR and sequencing errors. V, D and J gene segments were assigned by aligning CDR3 sequences to IMGT reference sequences. Each retained sequence needed at least a six-nucleotide match to both a V gene segment and a J gene segment. A rearrangement counted as productive if the CDR3 had no stop codons and remained in frame with V and J, and every other rearrangement counted as non-productive. CDR3 was defined by IMGT convention, running from the second conserved V-encoded cysteine to the conserved J-encoded phenylalanine. The earlier analysis of some 550 of the donors excluded any sequence lacking an unambiguous match to a single V gene segment. An earlier analysis of about 590 of the donors classified V segments as functional when productive rearrangements were above 56.7% and as segregating when the standard deviation between donors was above 5%. A statistical classification framework was built for diagnosing cytomegalovirus status from the catalog of TCR beta chain sequences. In a later analysis, V and J genes were assigned by comparing TCR nucleotide sequences against IMGT/GENE-DB human TR gene sequences. In a later analysis, CDR3 sequences and most-parsimonious VDJ recombination scenarios were assigned using the TCRdist pipeline. In a later analysis, each TCR beta chain was defined by its CDR3 amino acid sequence together with its V-gene family, and reads lacking a unique V-gene family were excluded. In a later analysis, a few hundred highly shared, low-generation-probability nucleotide sequences were removed to address suspected cross-contamination and a sequencing artifact. In a later analysis, a clonal expansion index for each public chain was calculated from normalized within-repertoire ranks of inferred template counts. A later analysis computed generation probabilities with a VDJ recombination model fitted to out-of-frame rearrangements, and checked the results against IGoR. Hypergeometric tests were used in a later analysis to score TCR-TCR, TCR-HLA and TCR-CMV co-occurrence, with a repertoire-size bias correction applied to the TCR pairs. To estimate false discovery rates, a later analysis permuted the HLA or CMV assignments 20 times. In a later analysis, co-occurring TCRs were grouped with DBSCAN, and TCRdist sequence similarity was added when clustering was performed within HLA-allele-positive subsets. Repertoires with fewer than 30,000 or more than 120,000 public chains, plus five repertoires with anomalous nucleotide sharing, were excluded from co-occurrence clustering. Here the immuneACCESS table is served through TCRdb, limited to in-frame sequences with V and J called. Missing clones are a known gap in these copies; in checked studies unresolved V genes cover under half, and the rest lacks a known reason. Clone size and the V and J calls come from that table; the DNA yielded D and trimming. For this sample there are around 140,000 clones; roughly three quarters appear just once. Together, the top ten hold 0.94% of the sample.

Points the paper makes about the study in general: Immune exposure information for the cohort was limited to CMV serostatus. Assigning TCR associations to individual alleles was difficult when HLA alleles, especially DR and DQ, strongly co-occurred. The sequencing pipeline was judged likely to have produced a cluster of highly shared sequence variants as a technical artifact. In a later analysis, most CMV-associated TCR beta chains were found to appear HLA-restricted, with HLA associations seemingly driven largely by CMV exposure. A later analysis found that TCR association rates varied across HLA loci, with DRB1 alleles showing the most associated TCRs and HLA-C alleles the fewest. According to a later genetic analysis, donors in an Asian-associated ancestry cluster had fewer N-insertions in productive TCRs than the approximately 700-donor mean. The study gave a list of 150 to 200 TCR beta chains associated with cytomegalovirus. About 17 rarely observed V segments, including chromosome 9 orphons, were excluded from the earlier analysis of approximately 500 of the donors because counts were too low. This cohort had only TCR beta chains sequenced, and the lack of alpha or paired-chain data limited which features could be detected. A later genetic analysis associated a missense DCLRE1C variant with V-gene and J-gene trimming of TCR beta chains, and an independent cohort replicated the association. In both the original and validation cohorts, the classifier was reported to diagnose cytomegalovirus status with high specificity and sensitivity. A further reported finding was that TCR beta sequences accurately predicted the HLA-A and HLA-B alleles for most subjects in the first cohort. Most TCR sequences were observed very rarely across donors, whereas some public TCRs were present in many individuals. The authors suggested that the approach could potentially be extended to other disease states and immunological phenotypes. Specific HLA alleles were associated with 15,000 to 20,000 TCR beta sequences at a false discovery rate of 0.05 in a later analysis. In a later analysis, HLA-associated TCR beta chains showed more clonal expansion and lower generation probabilities than non-associated chains that were equally common. A later analysis reported that several top co-occurrence clusters appeared linked to parvovirus B19, influenza, CMV and Epstein-Barr virus. In an earlier analysis of around 600 of the donors, most TCR beta V segments were observed in productive rearrangements about 87% or about 30% of the time, broadly matching IMGT annotations. Linkage disequilibrium might explain the correlated functional status among segregating V segments, but an unknown experimental factor could not be excluded. Because the 87-base-pair reads could not distinguish some IMGT-functional V segments, including TRBV6-2 and TRBV6-3, those segments were excluded. HLA typing was unavailable for some donors at each locus, so association tests used only the typed subset. Sequencing depth was assumed to be roughly uniform across donors in the presence/absence analyses, though that assumption may not hold. In vitro tests confirmed that three of the cytomegalovirus-associated TCR beta chains recognize cytomegalovirus antigens.

This receptor chain uses TRBV21-1 and TRBJ1-4; TRBD1, the table's D call, was not compared with the DNA. TRBV21-1 is designated a pseudogene. The sequence was obtained from a woman aged 55-69 years in good health and CMV-seronegative. The sample consisted of PBMCs. The nucleotide sequence reads TGTGCCAGCAGCAAAGAACAGGGGAGAGAAAAACTGTTTTTT. It codes for CASSKEQGREKLFF.